One and the same sample provided the 9 T cell receptor beta chains below, sequenced in a study of cytomegalovirus exposure and HLA in healthy donors. This PCR relied on a set of 60 Vbeta primers and 13 Jbeta primers. Generated by immunoSEQ multiplex PCR, the TCRdb table keeps only in-frame clones and is missing some. This table has 150,000 to 200,000 clones, 65% to 80% appearing once. Source material: PBMCs. These receptors all stem from a female donor in good health and CMV-seronegative.

This chain joins TRBV5-1 and TRBJ1-6; a possible D gene is TRBD1 (6 bases). V was pared by 0 bases and J by 10 bases, with 11 bases between. CDR3 length equals 14 residues. Looked up from germline, CDR1 is SGHRS and CDR2 is YFSETQ. This CDR3 is CASSLVGAGSPLHF. CDR3 bases: TGCGCCAGCAGCTTGGTGGGGGCAGGATCACCCCTCCACTTT.

Concerning this clone itself: Distinct nucleotide sequences in the sample also encode this CDR3. The chain is built from TRBV6-5 and TRBJ1-1; no clear D. Germline assignment: CDR1 MNHEY and CDR2 SVGAGI. Trimming removed 6 bases from V and 5 bases from J, with 13 bases in between. This CDR3 region has 13 residues. The CDR3 protein is CASRLVPGTEAFF. The CDR3 DNA reads TGTGCCAGCAGACTGGTCCCGGGGACTGAAGCTTTCTTT.

This chain connects TRBV9 to TRBJ2-7; possible D gene TRBD1, 5 bases. Germline assignment: CDR1 SGDLS and CDR2 YYNGEE. The CDR3 runs 15 residues. The V end was cut by 4 bases, the J end by 2 bases, with 16 bases between. DNA for the CDR3: TGTGCCAGCAGCCCCCAGGGCTCACAGCCCTACGAGCAGTACTTC. As protein: CASSPQGSQPYEQYF.

This sequence joins TRBV27 and TRBJ2-7, with 9 bases fitting TRBD2. The V and J ends lost 10 bases and 3 bases, in that order; junction bases with no gene match: 4. Per the germline V gene, CDR1 is MNHEY and CDR2 is SMNVEV (reference sequence). This CDR3 region has 12 residues. The chain's CDR3 is CAIRGGDYEQYF. CDR3 DNA: TGTGCCATCCGCGGGGGGGACTACGAGCAGTACTTC.

This clone was seen only once. This chain connects TRBV2 to TRBJ2-1; 7 bases match TRBD1. The CDR3 spans 13 residues. Germline V gene lookup returns CDR1 SNHLY and CDR2 FYNNEI. Trimming cost V 5 bases and J 5 bases; bases outside gene matches: 3. Written as DNA, the CDR3 is TGTGCCAGCAGTAGGGACAGAGACAATGAGCAGTTCTTC. Protein: CASSRDRDNEQFF. Based on the CDR3 plus reference TRBV2 and TRBJ2-1, the full variable domain is EPEVTQTPSHQVTQMGQEVILRCVPISNHLYFYWYRQILGQKVEFLVSFYNNEISEKSEIFDDQFSVERPDGSNFTLKIRSTKLEDSAMYFCASSRDRDNEQFFGPGTRLTVL.

This rearrangement joins TRBV7-6 to TRBJ2-1, with TRBD2 matching 8 bases. The CDR3 totals 15 residues. Germline V gene sequence: CDR1 SGHVS, CDR2 FNYEAQ. Trimming at V came to 1 base and at J to 8 bases, leaving 7 bases not matched to a gene. The CDR3 sequence is CASSLEGLGYDEQFF. In DNA, the CDR3 is TGTGCCAGCAGCTTAGAGGGACTAGGGTACGATGAGCAGTTCTTC.

The sample holds many counts of this clone. This chain joins TRBV4-2 and TRBJ2-3, with 11 positions matching TRBD2. V gave up 1 base and J gave up 5 bases; unmatched junction bases: 5. CDR1 is LGHNA and CDR2 is YNFKEQ in the germline V gene. The CDR3 totals 16 residues. Written as DNA, the CDR3 is TGTGCCAGCAGCCAAGTAATAGGGACTAGCGGAGATACGCAGTATTTT. Encoded protein: CASSQVIGTSGDTQYF.

The chain combines TRBV6-1 with TRBJ1-2; 7 nucleotides match TRBD1. The germline V gene encodes CDR1 MNHNS and CDR2 SASEGT. V shed 0 bases and J 3 bases; nucleotides not matched to a gene: 1. The CDR3 length is 14 residues. The CDR3 DNA follows: TGTGCCAGCAGTGAAGCAACAGGGGACTATGGCTACACCTTC. It encodes CASSEATGDYGYTF.

CDR3 region: CASSPNPGSTYEQYF. The CDR3 nucleotides are TGTGCCAGCTCACCGAACCCGGGATCTACCTACGAGCAGTACTTC. V is TRBV18 and J is TRBJ2-5; possibly TRBD2 for D (5 bases). Gene TRBJ2-7 matches the end of the DNA better, so the J call may be wrong. The CDR3 spans 15 residues. CDR1 and CDR2 from the germline V gene are KGHSH and LQKENI.